These T cell receptor beta chains were read from a single sample in a study of monozygotic twins with cystic fibrosis. The method was immunoSEQ multiplex PCR; TCRdb's version includes in-frame clones alone and lacks a portion of them. The sample consists of 17,000 or so clones, around 96% of them appearing once. Sequencing was done on a sample of blood. These receptors were obtained from a girl aged 2-10 years with cystic fibrosis. CDR3s include the opening cysteine and the closing phenylalanine or tryptophan. Each record gives: D gene, J gene, clone size, V gene, CDR3 protein, CDR3 DNA. A D gene is named only where the DNA matches it firmly. Clone size is not always given. Where it is, it says once, few, many or a class for expanded clones.

NA	TRBJ1-5	NA	TRBV10-1	CASSQRSFYQNYSNQPQHF	TGCGCCAGCAGTCAGAGGAGCTTCTACCAGAATTATAGCAATCAGCCCCAGCATTTT
NA	TRBJ1-1	NA	TRBV11-3	CASSFEGPQAFF	TGTGCCAGCAGCTTTGAGGGCCCCCAAGCTTTCTTT
NA	TRBJ1-2	NA	TRBV9	CASSGSYGYTF	TGTGCCAGCAGCGGCAGCTATGGCTACACCTTC
NA	TRBJ2-5	NA	TRBV5-1	CASSTGLGETQYF	TGCGCCAGCAGCACCGGACTTGGAGAGACCCAGTACTTC
NA	TRBJ1-4	NA	TRBV5-6	CASSSGRTNEKLFF	TGTGCCAGCAGCTCAGGGCGTACTAATGAAAAACTGTTTTTT
NA	TRBJ2-5	NA	TRBV5-1	CASRQGQETQYF	TGCGCCAGCAGGCAGGGACAAGAGACCCAGTACTTC
TRBD2	TRBJ2-2	once	TRBV9	CASSGFGGDYTGELFF	TGTGCCAGCAGCGGCTTCGGGGGGGATTACACCGGGGAGCTGTTTTTT
TRBD2	TRBJ2-5	NA	TRBV2	CASSEVLAGGVLYF	TGTGCCAGCAGTGAGGTGTTAGCGGGGGGGGTCTTGTACTTC
TRBD2	TRBJ2-1	NA	TRBV7-8	CASSLVGTSGGARNNEQFF	TGTGCCAGCAGCTTAGTTGGGACTAGCGGGGGGGCCAGGAACAATGAGCAGTTCTTC
NA	TRBJ1-4	NA	TRBV6-1	CASSETPGWSSEKLFF	TGTGCCAGCAGTGAAACTCCAGGGTGGTCAAGTGAAAAACTGTTTTTT
NA	TRBJ1-6	NA	TRBV6-6	CASSQVAIGNSPLHF	TGTGCCAGCAGCCAAGTCGCGATTGGGAATTCACCCCTCCACTTT
NA	TRBJ2-7	NA	TRBV28	CASTLMFSSYEQYF	TGTGCCAGCACCCTTATGTTCAGCTCCTACGAGCAGTACTTC
NA	TRBJ1-6	NA	TRBV5-4	CASSFGGRTNSPLHF	TGTGCCAGCAGCTTCGGGGGACGGACTAATTCACCCCTCCACTTT
NA	TRBJ2-5	NA	TRBV6-5	CASSYSQGEGGTQYF	TGTGCCAGCAGTTACTCACAGGGTGAGGGTGGGACCCAGTACTTC
NA	TRBJ1-1	NA	TRBV5-6	CASSSLAPEAFF	TGTGCCAGCAGCTCCTTGGCCCCTGAAGCTTTCTTT
TRBD1	TRBJ1-4	NA	TRBV7-2	CASSHRLTGAMDEKLFF	TGTGCCAGCAGCCATAGGCTTACAGGGGCGATGGATGAAAAACTGTTTTTT
NA	TRBJ2-1	once	TRBV11-3	CASSPSLGTGYNEQFF	TGTGCCAGCAGCCCCAGCCTCGGGACGGGTTACAATGAGCAGTTCTTC
NA	TRBJ2-7	once	TRBV5-6	CASSFRRVSYEQYF	TGTGCCAGCAGCTTCCGCAGGGTCTCCTACGAGCAGTACTTC
NA	TRBJ1-1	NA	TRBV7-2	CASSLSILQNTEAFF	TGTGCCAGCAGCTTATCAATCCTCCAGAACACTGAAGCTTTCTTT
NA	TRBJ2-7	NA	TRBV7-2	CASSLRGGQSYEQYF	TGTGCCAGCAGCCTCCGGGGGGGACAGAGTTACGAGCAGTACTTC
TRBD2	TRBJ2-1	NA	TRBV20-1	CSATGGSEQFF	TGCAGTGCTACGGGGGGAAGCGAGCAGTTCTTC
NA	TRBJ2-1	NA	TRBV12-5	CASGLHLQGYNEQFF	TGTGCTAGTGGCCTTCATCTACAGGGTTACAATGAGCAGTTCTTC
TRBD1	TRBJ1-1	NA	TRBV30	CAWGDRVAEAFF	TGTGCCTGGGGGGACAGGGTGGCTGAAGCTTTCTTT
NA	TRBJ2-3	NA	TRBV20-1	CSAGRDTQYF	TGCAGTGCTGGCCGGGATACGCAGTATTTT
NA	TRBJ1-2	NA	TRBV6-5	CASSYRKGSLYGYTF	TGTGCCAGCAGTTACAGGAAAGGGAGTCTCTATGGCTACACCTTC
TRBD1	TRBJ2-4	NA	TRBV18	CASSPGQNSNIQYF	TGTGCCAGCTCACCGGGACAGAACTCGAACATTCAGTACTTC
NA	TRBJ1-2	NA	TRBV12-1	CASSTRGRNGYTF	TGTGCCAGCAGCACCAGGGGGCGTAATGGCTACACCTTC
NA	TRBJ1-2	NA	TRBV4-1	CASSQDPTESYGYTF	TGCGCCAGCAGCCAAGATCCCACGGAAAGCTATGGCTACACCTTC
NA	TRBJ2-1	NA	TRBV9	CASSLLNNEQFF	TGTGCCAGCAGCCTTCTAAACAATGAGCAGTTCTTC
TRBD2	TRBJ2-7	NA	TRBV4-1	CASSQGTGTRNYEQYF	TGCGCCAGCAGCCAAGGGACCGGGACTAGGAATTACGAGCAGTACTTC
NA	TRBJ2-7	NA	TRBV5-1	CASTYPRDNTYEQYF	TGCGCCAGCACCTATCCCCGAGACAATACCTACGAGCAGTACTTC
NA	TRBJ2-7	NA	TRBV6-1	CASSAPGKLSSEQYF	TGTGCCAGCAGTGCGCCGGGCAAACTCTCCAGCGAGCAGTACTTC
TRBD1	TRBJ2-7	NA	TRBV6-5	CASSYFGTGRYYEQYF	TGTGCCAGCAGTTACTTTGGGACAGGGAGGTACTACGAGCAGTACTTC
NA	TRBJ1-4	NA	TRBV25-1	CASSEWGTNEKLFF	TGTGCCAGCAGTGAATGGGGAACTAATGAAAAACTGTTTTTT
NA	TRBJ2-1	NA	TRBV12-2	CASRLDDGNEQFF	TGTGCAAGTCGCTTAGATGATGGGAATGAGCAGTTCTTC
NA	TRBJ1-1	NA	TRBV11-3	CASSFYGEGSEAFF	TGTGCCAGCAGCTTCTACGGAGAGGGGTCTGAAGCTTTCTTT
TRBD2	TRBJ2-3	once	TRBV5-8	CASSGTSSGGGTDTQYF	TGTGCCAGCAGCGGCACTTCTAGCGGGGGGGGCACAGATACGCAGTATTTT
NA	TRBJ1-4	NA	TRBV4-3	CASSQIPQGSRSGTNEKLFF	TGCGCCAGCAGCCAGATCCCCCAGGGCAGTCGTAGTGGAACTAATGAAAAACTGTTTTTT
TRBD2	TRBJ2-2	NA	TRBV7-8	CASSFPGTSGGRTGELFF	TGTGCCAGCAGCTTCCCCGGGACTAGCGGGGGGCGGACCGGGGAGCTGTTTTTT
NA	TRBJ2-1	NA	TRBV14	CASSNLYSGAGSYNEQFF	TGTGCCAGCAGCAACCTATACTCGGGCGCCGGATCCTACAATGAGCAGTTCTTC
TRBD2	TRBJ2-1	NA	TRBV10-2	CASGGLAGGHEQFF	TGCGCCAGCGGGGGACTAGCGGGGGGTCATGAGCAGTTCTTC
TRBD2	TRBJ2-7	NA	TRBV2	CASSEGLAGGYEQYF	TGTGCCAGCAGTGAAGGGCTAGCGGGGGGATACGAGCAGTACTTC
NA	TRBJ1-2	NA	TRBV2	CASSVGSDRDGYTF	TGTGCCAGCAGTGTAGGGTCAGATCGGGACGGCTACACCTTC
NA	TRBJ1-5	NA	TRBV2	CASRAAGNSNQPQHF	TGTGCCAGCAGGGCGGCAGGGAATAGCAATCAGCCCCAGCATTTT
NA	TRBJ1-6	NA	TRBV9	CASSASGSFNSPLHF	TGTGCCAGCAGCGCTTCCGGGTCCTTTAATTCACCCCTCCACTTT
NA	TRBJ1-2	NA	TRBV9	CASSVALGGSYGYTF	TGTGCCAGCAGCGTAGCGCTGGGGGGCTCCTATGGCTACACCTTC
TRBD1	TRBJ2-2	NA	TRBV7-2	CASSPGTANTGELFF	TGTGCCAGCAGCCCCGGGACAGCGAACACCGGGGAGCTGTTTTTT
TRBD1	TRBJ1-2	NA	TRBV7-6	CASSLGTGLLGYTF	TGTGCCAGCAGCCTTGGGACAGGGCTGCTTGGCTACACCTTC
NA	TRBJ2-7	NA	TRBV5-1	CASSTNSPYEQYF	TGCGCCAGCAGCACCAACAGCCCTTACGAGCAGTACTTC
NA	TRBJ2-3	NA	TRBV11-2	CATRSTLEDTQYF	TGTGCCACCCGAAGTACCCTTGAAGATACGCAGTATTTT
NA	TRBJ2-1	NA	TRBV13	CASSLGGGADEQFF	TGTGCCAGCAGCTTAGGTGGAGGGGCCGATGAGCAGTTCTTC